Sequencing of this TCR beta chain was carried out in a study of cytomegalovirus exposure and HLA in healthy donors. Findings of the study overall: Reports described diagnosis of cytomegalovirus status by the classifier as highly specific and sensitive. Further analysis, carried out later, found HLA-associated TCR beta chains more clonally expanded than equally common other chains. Because they were indistinguishable, some V segments, including TRBV6-2 and TRBV6-3, were excluded.

Germline CDR1 reads SGHRS; CDR2 reads YFSETQ. This CDR3 contains 15 residues. The V segment lost 0 bases and the J segment 0 bases; nucleotides outside the gene matches: 3. This clone came up once. What it recognizes is unknown. Researchers ran the PCR with 60 Vbeta and 13 Jbeta primers. Per the authors' pipeline: About 11 million of the about 80 million unique TCR beta chains counted in a later analysis were shared. Assay used: immunoSEQ multiplex PCR; TCRdb lists only in-frame clones, some missing. V, J and clone size were drawn from that table, and D and trimming were deduced from the DNA. This table holds 100,000 to 150,000 clones, 80% to 85% found once.

Sequencing used PBMCs. The receptor was isolated from a boy aged 5-17 years in good health and CMV-seronegative. The gene calls are TRBV5-1 and TRBJ2-7, with TRBD1 matching 7 bases. Here the CDR3 DNA reads TGCGCCAGCAGCTTGGTAACAGGGGCCTCCTACGAGCAGTACTTC. Amino acid sequence: CASSLVTGASYEQYF.